The following is a T cell receptor (beta chain) sequence with its context. What it binds is not known. A second PCR, run for roughly 7 to 11 cycles, used a sample-barcoded 5' primer plus a J-beta primer mix. One entry per CDR3 protein, called by TCRdb with MiXCR from the 5' RACE reads. In the table there are about 900,000 distinct CDR3 sequences, roughly 43% of which are singletons. Peripheral blood was drawn, roughly 10 milliliters per donor. CDR1 and CDR2 from the germline V gene are MNHNY and SVGAGI (reference sequence). The CDR3 covers 16 residues. The data originate from a study of blood T cells in healthy people across ages. Regarding the study as a whole: Not knowing donor CMV status may have confounded expanded clonotype changes.

The origin of this receptor is a man aged 25 to 40 in good health. V gene TRBV6-6 combines with J gene TRBJ2-5; possibly TRBD1 or TRBD2 for D (5 bases each). The J call could be wrong; TRBJ2-7 is a better fit for the DNA end. The source material was blood. The chain's CDR3 is CAEVTSRAGSVYEQYF. The CDR3 DNA sequence: TGTGCCGAGGTTACTTCGAGGGCAGGGTCGGTTTACGAGCAGTACTTC.